A selection of T cell receptor beta chains follows, all from one sample in a study of CD8 T cells in Susac syndrome. Each CDR3 protein is one row after TCRdb ran MiXCR on the immunoSEQ multiplex PCR reads. The sample carries 140,000 to 150,000 distinct CDR3 sequences, around 94% recorded once. Sequencing was performed on CD4+ T cells from PBMCs. The source is a human donor in good health. CDR3s include the opening cysteine and the closing phenylalanine or tryptophan. A D gene is named only where the DNA matches it firmly. Rows give clone size only sometimes, using once, few, many, or a class for an expanded clone.

NA,NA,TRBJ2-5,TRBV20-1,CSPLRSDVGTQYF,TGCAGTCCCCTCCGATCCGACGTAGGGACCCAGTACTTC
TRBD2,once,TRBJ2-4,TRBV10-2,CASSESGGSIQYF,TGCGCCAGCAGTGAGTCCGGGGGGAGCATTCAGTACTTC
TRBD1,once,TRBJ1-4,TRBV28,CASSRTGGLNEKLFF,TGTGCCAGCAGTAGGACAGGGGGGCTGAATGAAAAACTGTTTTTT
NA,NA,TRBJ1-1,TRBV11-2,CASSLTENTEAFF,TGTGCCAGCAGCTTAACGGAGAACACTGAAGCTTTCTTT
NA,NA,TRBJ1-3,TRBV7-6,CASSFGGQSGNTIYF,TGTGCCAGCAGCTTTGGTGGGCAGTCTGGAAACACCATATATTTT
NA,NA,TRBJ2-3,TRBV7-8,CASSLDTTTDTQYF,TGTGCCAGCAGCTTGGACACAACCACAGATACGCAGTATTTT
TRBD2,NA,TRBJ2-7,TRBV20-1,CSARVWRGLAGGPGDEQYF,TGCAGTGCTAGAGTGTGGAGGGGACTAGCGGGAGGGCCTGGGGACGAGCAGTACTTC
NA,NA,TRBJ1-5,TRBV24-1,CATSDSDTSKHF,TGTGCCACCAGTGATTCGGACACCTCTAAGCATTTT
TRBD2,NA,TRBJ2-5,TRBV19,CASTQTSGRAETQYF,TGTGCCAGTACACAGACTAGCGGGAGGGCGGAGACCCAGTACTTC
TRBD1,NA,TRBJ1-2,TRBV5-1,CASSLGQGARRGYTF,TGCGCCAGCAGCTTAGGTCAGGGGGCGCGACGAGGCTACACCTTC
TRBD1,NA,TRBJ1-5,TRBV5-6,CASSPRGRRQPQHF,TGTGCCAGCAGCCCGAGGGGGCGAAGGCAGCCCCAGCATTTT
NA,NA,TRBJ1-1,TRBV7-9,CASSLALGKGTEAFF,TGTGCCAGCAGCTTAGCCTTGGGGAAAGGGACTGAAGCTTTCTTT
NA,NA,TRBJ2-6,TRBV20-1,CSARVGTGANVLTF,TGCAGTGCTAGAGTAGGGACTGGGGCCAACGTCCTGACTTTC
NA,NA,TRBJ2-2,TRBV5-1,CASSLGPYGGELFF,TGCGCCAGCAGCTTGGGGCCATACGGCGGGGAGCTGTTTTTT
NA,NA,TRBJ2-7,TRBV20-1,CSARDSIRVYEQYF,TGCAGTGCTAGAGATTCAATTCGGGTGTACGAGCAGTACTTC
TRBD1,NA,TRBJ1-4,TRBV15,CATSKNGQGIDEKLFF,TGTGCCACCAGCAAGAACGGACAGGGAATCGATGAAAAACTGTTTTTT
NA,once,TRBJ2-1,TRBV29-1,CSVRRDPSKDEQFF,TGCAGCGTTCGAAGAGACCCTAGCAAGGATGAGCAGTTCTTC
NA,NA,TRBJ2-7,TRBV9,CASSVVGGEGYEQYF,TGTGCCAGCAGCGTAGTCGGAGGGGAAGGCTACGAGCAGTACTTC
NA,NA,TRBJ2-1,TRBV9,CASSADSPGLYNEQFF,TGTGCCAGCAGCGCAGATTCTCCGGGACTGTACAATGAGCAGTTCTTC
NA,NA,TRBJ1-3,TRBV4-1,CASSQGGSLGGNTIYF,TGCGCCAGCAGCCAAGGGGGCTCCCTAGGGGGAAACACCATATATTTT
NA,NA,TRBJ1-5,TRBV18,CASSPGRVGNQPQHF,TGTGCCAGCTCACCAGGGAGGGTCGGCAATCAGCCCCAGCATTTT
TRBD1,NA,TRBJ2-5,TRBV20-1,CSARDPTGDQETQYF,TGCAGTGCTAGAGATCCGACAGGGGACCAAGAGACCCAGTACTTC
NA,NA,TRBJ2-5,TRBV4-1,CASSQEGMSGLQETQYF,TGCGCCAGCAGCCAAGAGGGAATGAGCGGGCTTCAAGAGACCCAGTACTTC
NA,NA,TRBJ1-3,TRBV27,CASSLTGDSGNTIYF,TGTGCCAGCAGTCTTACAGGAGACTCTGGAAACACCATATATTTT
TRBD1,NA,TRBJ2-1,TRBV5-1,CASSLTGESYNEQFF,TGCGCCAGCAGCTTGACAGGGGAATCTTACAATGAGCAGTTCTTC
NA,NA,TRBJ1-1,TRBV19,CASSTGLKAEAFF,TGTGCCAGTAGTACCGGCCTAAAGGCTGAAGCTTTCTTT
NA,NA,TRBJ2-5,TRBV3-1,CASSQPETQYF,TGTGCCAGCAGCCAGCCAGAGACCCAGTACTTC
TRBD2,NA,TRBJ2-3,TRBV20-1,CSARNSGTSTDTQYF,TGCAGTGCTAGGAATAGCGGGACAAGCACAGATACGCAGTATTTT
NA,NA,TRBJ2-2,TRBV15,CATSRDRRRTGELFF,TGTGCCACCAGCAGAGATAGGAGGAGGACCGGGGAGCTGTTTTTT
TRBD1,NA,TRBJ2-7,TRBV6-5,CASSISTGAYEQYF,TGTGCCAGCAGTATATCGACAGGGGCCTACGAGCAGTACTTC
NA,NA,TRBJ1-2,TRBV27,CASSLSGTSYGYTF,TGTGCCAGCAGTTTATCCGGGACCAGCTATGGCTACACCTTC
NA,NA,TRBJ1-3,TRBV12-3/TRBV12-4,CASSLQRNTIYF,TGTGCCAGCAGTTTACAGCGGAACACCATATATTTT
NA,NA,TRBJ2-7,TRBV9,CASSGEDDPLYEQYF,TGTGCCAGCAGCGGAGAGGACGACCCCCTATACGAGCAGTACTTC
NA,NA,TRBJ1-1,TRBV3-1,CASSSRERGTEAFF,TGTGCCAGCAGTTCCAGGGAGAGGGGCACTGAAGCTTTCTTT
NA,NA,TRBJ2-5,TRBV3-1,CASSPRRGGDRQETQYF,TGTGCCAGCAGTCCCCGCAGGGGGGGGGATAGGCAAGAGACCCAGTACTTC
TRBD1,NA,TRBJ2-7,TRBV12-3/TRBV12-4,CASRRQGADYEQYF,TGTGCCAGCAGAAGACAGGGGGCAGACTACGAGCAGTACTTC
NA,NA,TRBJ2-7,TRBV7-2,CASSLAGRVLVDEQYF,TGTGCCAGCAGCTTAGCAGGCAGGGTTTTGGTTGACGAGCAGTACTTC
NA,NA,TRBJ2-6,TRBV5-6,CASSWMIPGVSGANVLTF,TGTGCCAGCAGCTGGATGATTCCCGGGGTCTCTGGGGCCAACGTCCTGACTTTC
NA,once,TRBJ1-5,TRBV6-6,CASGNGASNQPQHF,TGTGCCAGCGGGAATGGAGCTAGCAATCAGCCCCAGCATTTT
TRBD2,once,TRBJ2-5,TRBV11-2,CASSLVLAGETQYF,TGTGCCAGCAGCTTAGTCCTAGCGGGAGAGACCCAGTACTTC
NA,once,TRBJ2-7,TRBV19,CASSIGPSYEQYF,TGTGCCAGTAGTATAGGTCCTTCCTACGAGCAGTACTTC
NA,NA,TRBJ1-5,TRBV7-9,CASSLWLRGYSNQPQHF,TGTGCCAGCAGCTTATGGTTGAGAGGCTATAGCAATCAGCCCCAGCATTTT
NA,NA,TRBJ2-7,TRBV9,CASSVAGQGYEQYF,TGTGCCAGCAGCGTAGCCGGGCAGGGCTACGAGCAGTACTTC
NA,NA,TRBJ1-1,TRBV3-1,CASRGMNTEAFF,TGTGCCAGCAGGGGTATGAACACTGAAGCTTTCTTT
NA,NA,TRBJ1-5,TRBV19,CASSSAEGRLQPQHF,TGTGCCAGTAGTAGCGCAGAAGGGAGGCTTCAGCCCCAGCATTTT
NA,NA,TRBJ1-1,TRBV24-1,CATEAGHQGDTEAFF,TGTGCCACTGAGGCGGGACACCAAGGGGACACTGAAGCTTTCTTT
NA,NA,TRBJ1-1,TRBV3-1,CASSHGALNTEAFF,TGTGCCAGCAGCCATGGGGCCTTGAACACTGAAGCTTTCTTT
NA,NA,TRBJ2-2,TRBV27,CASSRTVNTGELFF,TGTGCCAGCAGCCGAACAGTGAACACCGGGGAGCTGTTTTTT
TRBD2,NA,TRBJ2-3,TRBV7-6,CASSSGFPDTQYF,TGTGCCAGCAGTAGCGGGTTCCCAGATACGCAGTATTTT
TRBD2,NA,TRBJ2-7,TRBV30,CASSGRAQEQYF,TGTGCCTCTAGCGGGAGGGCCCAGGAGCAGTACTTC
NA,NA,TRBJ2-7,TRBV15,CATSRDRASSYEQYF,TGTGCCACCAGCAGAGATAGAGCGAGCTCCTACGAGCAGTACTTC
TRBD2,NA,TRBJ2-5,TRBV3-1,CASTLGAGAATQYF,TGTGCCAGCACCCTTGGAGCGGGAGCGGCGACCCAGTACTTC
NA,NA,TRBJ1-1,TRBV2,CASRPEMNTEAFF,TGTGCCAGCAGGCCAGAAATGAACACTGAAGCTTTCTTT
NA,few,TRBJ2-3,TRBV7-2,CASSLELRVTYF,TGTGCCAGCAGCTTAGAGCTTAGAGTTACGTATTTT
NA,NA,TRBJ2-3,TRBV2,CASTLGTSTDTQYF,TGTGCCAGCACCCTAGGGACTAGCACAGATACGCAGTATTTT